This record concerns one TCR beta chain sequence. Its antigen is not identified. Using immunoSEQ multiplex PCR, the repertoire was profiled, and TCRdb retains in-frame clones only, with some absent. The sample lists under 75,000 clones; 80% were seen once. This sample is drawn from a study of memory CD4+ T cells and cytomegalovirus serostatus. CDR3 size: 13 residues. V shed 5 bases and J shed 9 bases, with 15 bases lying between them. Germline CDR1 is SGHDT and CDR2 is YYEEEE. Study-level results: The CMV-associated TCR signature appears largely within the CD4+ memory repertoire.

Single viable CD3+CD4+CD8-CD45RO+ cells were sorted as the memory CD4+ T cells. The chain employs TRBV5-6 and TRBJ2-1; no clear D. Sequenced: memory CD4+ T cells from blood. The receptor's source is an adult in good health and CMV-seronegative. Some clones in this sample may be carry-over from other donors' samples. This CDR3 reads CASRTREVREQFF. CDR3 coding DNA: TGTGCCAGCAGGACCCGTGAAGTGCGTGAGCAGTTCTTC. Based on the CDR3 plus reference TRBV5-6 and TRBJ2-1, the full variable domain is DAGVTQSPTHLIKTRGQQVTLRCSPKSGHDTVSWYQQALGQGPQFIFQYYEEEERQRGNFPDRFSGHQFPNYSSELNVNALLLGDSALYLCASRTREVREQFFGPGTRLTVL.